The 15 T cell receptor beta chains below all came from one sample that was sequenced in a study of cytomegalovirus exposure and HLA in healthy donors (dated by TCRdb to about 2017). The library relied on the immunoSEQ multiplex PCR assay. A mixture of 60 forward primers for TCR Vbeta segments and 13 reverse primers for TCR Jbeta segments was used in the multiplex PCR. As stored in TCRdb, this immuneACCESS dataset retains in-frame rearrangements with V and J assigned. A fraction of the clones does not appear; measured against another copy, unresolved V genes explain less than half of the discrepancy, and the remainder lacks a known reason. In this sample the table shows 150,000 to 200,000 clones, roughly 72% of which occur a single time. Roughly 2.1% of the sample rests with the top ten. The sample taken for sequencing was PBMCs. All receptors derive from a woman aged 30 to 39 in good health and CMV-seropositive.

V and J are TRBV30 and TRBJ2-5, with 14 bases lining up with TRBD2. V was clipped by 5 bases and J by 4 bases; unmatched bases: 6. This CDR3 comprises 15 residues. The germline V gene has CDR1 GTSNPN and CDR2 SVGIG (reference sequence). The CDR3 bases are TGTGCCTGGGAGAGGGGACTAGCGGGAGTAGAGACCCAGTACTTC. It yields the protein CAWERGLAGVETQYF.

This clone was seen a single time. The chain recombines TRBV5-6 with TRBJ2-1, with TRBD2 identical over 7 bases. This CDR3 spans 16 amino acids. The germline gives CDR1 SGHDT, CDR2 YYEEEE. The trim removed 0 bases at V and 4 bases at J, leaving 7 bases unmatched. The CDR3 here is CASSLAASGTYNEQFF. In DNA, the CDR3 is TGTGCCAGCAGCTTGGCGGCAAGCGGGACTTACAATGAGCAGTTCTTC.

In this sample, this clone turned up once. The junction departs from germline at one end; a sequencing error may be responsible. This sequence joins TRBV7-9 and TRBJ2-5; 8 positions match TRBD1. The CDR3 is 16 residues long. Per germline, CDR1 SEHNR and CDR2 FQNEAQ (reference sequence). For the CDR3, the DNA is TGTTCCAGCAGCTTAGGGTCCCCGACAGGGGAAGAGACCCAGTACTTC. It yields the protein CSSSLGSPTGEETQYF.

With respect to this clone: Distinct nucleotide sequences in the sample also encode this CDR3. The V call is TRBV30, the J call TRBJ1-5; the D gene is possibly TRBD1 (6 bases). The V and J ends lost 3 bases and 4 bases respectively, with 10 bases between them. The germline gives CDR1 GTSNPN, CDR2 SVGIG (reference sequence). The CDR3 is made up of 13 amino acids. The CDR3 nucleotides are TGTGCCTGGAGCGAAACAGGGAATCAGCCCCAGCATTTT. Translated, it gives CAWSETGNQPQHF.

The DNA for the CDR3 is TGTGCCAGCAGCGTAGGAGGGGGTTGGGGCACTGAAGCTTTCTTT. Translation gives CASSVGGGWGTEAFF. The chain recombines TRBV9 with TRBJ1-1; tentatively, D is TRBD1 (6 bases). The CDR3 runs 15 residues. From germline, CDR1 is SGDLS and CDR2 YYNGEE. The V gene lost 0 bases and the J gene lost 4 bases, with 13 bases spanning the gap. The entire variable domain, with the rest obtained from reference TRBV9 and TRBJ1-1, is as follows: DSGVTQTPKHLITATGQRVTLRCSPRSGDLSVYWYQQSLDQGLQFLIQYYNGEERAKGNILERFSAQQFPDLHSELNLSSLELGDSALYFCASSVGGGWGTEAFFGQGTRLTVV.

The chain carries TRBV14 and TRBJ1-4, with D hard to call. CDR3 size: 14 residues. From germline, CDR1 is SGHDN and CDR2 FVKESK. V gave up 2 bases and J gave up 7 bases, with 11 bases separating them. The CDR3 DNA reads TGTGCCAGCAGCCAAAGGAGGGATGGTGAAAAACTGTTTTTT. This codes for CASSQRRDGEKLFF.

V usage is TRBV20-1 and J usage is TRBJ1-4; D is unresolved. The V gene lost 3 bases and the J gene lost 7 bases, with 6 bases spanning the gap. CDR1 and CDR2 (germline): DFQATT, SNEGSKA (reference sequence). The CDR3 loop spans 11 amino acids. CDR3: CSASDSEKLFF. The CDR3 nucleotides read TGCAGTGCTAGCGACTCTGAAAAACTGTTTTTT.

The chain is built from TRBV19 and TRBJ1-2; D ambiguous. The CDR3 consists of 12 residues. Germline values: CDR1 LNHDA, CDR2 SQIVND (reference sequence). With 1 base removed from V and 8 bases from J, the gap between germline ends came to 8 bases. CDR3 bases: TGTGCCAGTAGTATAGGAGAGGGCGGCTACACCTTC. Translating gives CASSIGEGGYTF.

The V call is TRBV10-3, the J call TRBJ2-6; 11 nucleotides agree with TRBD1. From germline, CDR1 is ENHRY and CDR2 SYGVKD. After removal of 1 base from V and 2 bases from J, the junction contained 4 bases not matched to a gene. This CDR3 contains 18 residues. CDR3 sequence reads: CAISEWGTGGTGANVLTF. The DNA for the CDR3 is TGTGCCATCAGTGAGTGGGGGACAGGGGGGACTGGGGCCAACGTCCTGACTTTC.

The rearrangement links TRBV29-1 to TRBJ2-7, with a weak D call TRBD1 (6 bases). The V and J ends lost 4 bases and 0 bases respectively, with 13 bases between them. This CDR3 is 14 amino acids long. Germline-derived CDR1 and CDR2 are SQVTM and ANQGSEA. The CDR3 nucleotides are TGCAGCGTTGGGGTGGGGGCAGGCTCCTACGAGCAGTACTTC. This encodes CSVGVGAGSYEQYF.

This chain joins TRBV9 and TRBJ1-4; TRBD1 matches 8 bases. Germline-derived CDR1 and CDR2 are SGDLS and YYNGEE. Trimming removed 4 bases from V and 4 bases from J; junction bases left unmatched: 6. The CDR3 is 15 amino acids. The CDR3 here is CASSPWDRLNEKLFF. DNA for the CDR3: TGTGCCAGCAGCCCATGGGACAGGCTTAATGAAAAACTGTTTTTT.

The chain combines TRBV28 with TRBJ1-1, with TRBD1 identical over 8 bases. Germline V gene data show CDR1 as MDHEN and CDR2 as SYDVKM. V lost 3 bases and J lost 4; bases outside the gene matches: 7. CDR3 length: 15 residues. DNA for the CDR3: TGTGCCAGCAGTTTGATCCCAGGGGGCATCACTGAAGCTTTCTTT. Its translation: CASSLIPGGITEAFF. Full variable domain (missing parts from reference TRBV28 and TRBJ1-1): DVKVTQSSRYLVKRTGEKVFLECVQDMDHENMFWYRQDPGLGLRLIYFSYDVKMKEKGDIPEGYSVSREKKERFSLILESASTNQTSMYLCASSLIPGGITEAFFGQGTRLTVV.

V is TRBV19 and J is TRBJ1-2, with no clear D. The CDR3 is made up of 15 amino acids. Trimming stripped 5 bases from V and 8 bases from J, with 21 bases between. CDR1 is LNHDA and CDR2 is SQIVND in the germline V gene (reference sequence). CDR3 region: CASSGLSGSSSGYTF. The CDR3 coding sequence is TGTGCCAGTAGTGGCCTTTCAGGCTCCTCAAGCGGCTACACCTTC.

The J gene is TRBJ1-5, the V gene TRBV11-2; D is unclear. Germline-derived CDR1 and CDR2 are SGHAT and FQNNGV. This CDR3 has 15 amino acids. Between the trimmed V and J ends, which lost 1 base and 0 bases, there was a span of 7 bases. CDR3 residues: CASSLGQYSNQPQHF. Here the CDR3 DNA reads TGTGCCAGCAGCTTAGGGCAATATAGCAATCAGCCCCAGCATTTT. The full variable domain, completed using reference TRBV11-2 and TRBJ1-5, is EAGVAQSPRYKIIEKRQSVAFWCNPISGHATLYWYQQILGQGPKLLIQFQNNGVVDDSQLPKDRFSAERLKGVDSTLKIQPAKLEDSAVYLCASSLGQYSNQPQHFGDGTRLSIL.

The table lists this clone with a count of one. The chain joins TRBV30 to TRBJ1-1, with D perhaps matching TRBD1 (5 bases). The germline V gene encodes CDR1 GTSNPN and CDR2 SVGIG (reference sequence). The CDR3 has 14 residues. Trimming removed 1 base from V and 1 base from J, with 10 bases in between. The CDR3 loop reads CAWSADIWNTEAFF. The CDR3 nucleotides read TGTGCCTGGAGTGCGGACATCTGGAACACTGAAGCTTTCTTT. The whole variable domain, filled in from reference TRBV30 and TRBJ1-1, reads SQTIHQWPATLVQPVGSPLSLECTVEGTSNPNLYWYRQAAGRGLQLLFYSVGIGQISSEVPQNLSASRPQDRQFILSSKKLLLSDSGFYLCAWSADIWNTEAFFGQGTRLTVV.